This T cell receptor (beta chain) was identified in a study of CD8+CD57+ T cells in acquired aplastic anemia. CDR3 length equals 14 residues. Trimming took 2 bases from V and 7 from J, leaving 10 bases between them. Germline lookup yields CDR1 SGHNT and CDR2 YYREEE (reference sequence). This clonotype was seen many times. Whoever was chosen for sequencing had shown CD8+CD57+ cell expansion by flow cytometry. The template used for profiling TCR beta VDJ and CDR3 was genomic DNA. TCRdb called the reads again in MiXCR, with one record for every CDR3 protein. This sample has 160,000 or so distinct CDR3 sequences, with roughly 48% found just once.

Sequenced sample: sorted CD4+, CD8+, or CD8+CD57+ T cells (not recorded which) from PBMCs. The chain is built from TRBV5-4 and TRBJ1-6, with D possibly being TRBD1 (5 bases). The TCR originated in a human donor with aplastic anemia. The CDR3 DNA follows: TGTGCCAGCAGCTTCCAGGGTTACAATTCACCCCTCCACTTT. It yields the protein CASSFQGYNSPLHF. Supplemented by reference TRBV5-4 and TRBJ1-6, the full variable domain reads ETGVTQSPTHLIKTRGQQVTLRCSSQSGHNTVSWYQQALGQGPQFIFQYYREEENGRGNFPPRFSGLQFPNYSSELNVNALELDDSALYLCASSFQGYNSPLHFGNGTRLTVT.